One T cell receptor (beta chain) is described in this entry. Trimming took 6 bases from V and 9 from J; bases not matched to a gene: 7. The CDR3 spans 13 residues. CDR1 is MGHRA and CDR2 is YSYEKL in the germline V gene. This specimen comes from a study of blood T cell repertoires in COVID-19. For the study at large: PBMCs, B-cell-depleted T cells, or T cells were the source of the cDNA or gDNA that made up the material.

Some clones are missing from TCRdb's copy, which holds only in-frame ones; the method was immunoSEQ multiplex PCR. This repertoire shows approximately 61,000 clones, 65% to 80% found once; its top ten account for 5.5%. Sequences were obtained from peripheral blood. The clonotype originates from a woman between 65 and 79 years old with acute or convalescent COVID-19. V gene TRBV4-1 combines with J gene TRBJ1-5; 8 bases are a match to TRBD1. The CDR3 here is CASSQQGVGPQHF. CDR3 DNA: TGCGCCAGCAGTCAACAGGGGGTTGGGCCCCAGCATTTT.